These 16 T cell receptor beta chains originate from one sample sequenced in a study of blood T cell repertoires in COVID-19. Assay used: immunoSEQ multiplex PCR; TCRdb lists only in-frame clones, some missing. The table includes 170,000 or so clones, roughly nine tenths detected once. The sequenced material came from peripheral blood. The source of these receptors is a man younger than 30 who had recovered from COVID-19.

The gene calls are TRBV19 and TRBJ1-2, with D possibly being TRBD1 (5 bases). V lost 6 bases and J lost 0, with 11 bases in between. The CDR3 is 14 residues long. Germline lookup yields CDR1 LNHDA and CDR2 SQIVND (reference sequence). CDR3 protein: CASSRQTSNYGYTF. CDR3 nucleotide sequence: TGTGCCAGTAGCCGACAGACATCTAACTATGGCTACACCTTC.

This chain links TRBV5-1 with TRBJ2-1, with 10 bases fitting TRBD1. The CDR3 consists of 15 residues. V shed 4 bases and J 9 bases; nucleotides not matched to a gene: 10. The germline CDR1 and CDR2 sequences are SGHRS and YFSETQ. The CDR3 nucleotides are TGCGCCAGCAGCCCTAACGACAGGGGGCAAGGTGAGCAGTTCTTC. Protein sequence: CASSPNDRGQGEQFF.

This clone occurred once. The chain has TRBV4-1 and TRBJ2-7, with 7 nucleotides matching TRBD2. V lost 3 bases and J lost 3; bases outside the gene matches: 5. There are 14 residues in the CDR3. Germline V CDR1 and CDR2: MGHRA, YSYEKL. The CDR3 here is CASSHPSGYYEQYF. The CDR3 coding sequence is TGCGCCAGCAGCCACCCTAGCGGATACTACGAGCAGTACTTC.

V and J are TRBV15 and TRBJ2-3; tentatively, D is TRBD2 (6 bases). CDR1 is LNHNV and CDR2 is YYDKDF in the germline V gene (reference sequence). The CDR3 runs to 15 residues. V lost 1 base and J lost 4, with 12 bases in between. The DNA for the CDR3 is TGTGCCACCAGCAGAGTACCGACTAGGCCAGATACGCAGTATTTT. Residues: CATSRVPTRPDTQYF.

The rearrangement links TRBV15 to TRBJ1-5, with TRBD1 matching 10 bases. CDR1 LNHNV and CDR2 YYDKDF come from the germline V gene (reference sequence). After removal of 8 bases from V and 6 bases from J, the junction contained 16 bases not matched to a gene. The CDR3 sequence is 17 residues long. CDR3 residues: CATSFRTGGSQGQPQHF. CDR3 nucleotide sequence: TGTGCCACCTCGTTTCGGACAGGGGGAAGCCAGGGTCAGCCCCAGCATTTT.

This clone came up once. The chain links TRBV4-1 to TRBJ1-2, with 8 bases fitting TRBD1. Germline CDR1 MGHRA, CDR2 YSYEKL. This CDR3 region has 16 residues. J gave up 8 bases and V 0 bases, and 11 bases lay outside the gene matches. CDR3 sequence (DNA): TGCGCCAGCAGCCAAGATCTGGGGCAGGGGGCAGGAGGCTACACCTTC. Residues: CASSQDLGQGAGGYTF.

V and J are TRBV5-8 and TRBJ2-7; the match to TRBD1 covers 9 bases. Germline assignment: CDR1 SGHTS and CDR2 YDEGEE. CDR3 length equals 14 residues. The V gene end was trimmed by 4 bases and the J gene end by 4 bases; junction bases not matched to a gene: 6. In DNA form, the CDR3 reads TGTGCCAGCAGCCCGTTGGACAGGGGATACGAGCAGTACTTC. The encoded protein is CASSPLDRGYEQYF.

The rearrangement links TRBV28 to TRBJ1-6; a possible D gene is TRBD1 (6 bases). Germline CDR1 is MDHEN and CDR2 is SYDVKM. V lost 2 bases and J 10 bases, leaving 9 bases between the germline ends. The CDR3 length is 13 residues. CDR3 in DNA: TGTGCCAGCAGTTTACAGGGGACGTCACCCCTCCACTTT. Its translation is CASSLQGTSPLHF.

V gene TRBV10-1 combines with J gene TRBJ1-1; a possible D gene is TRBD1 (6 bases). The CDR3 runs to 15 residues. The V gene lost 8 bases and the J gene lost 3 bases, with 19 bases spanning the gap. Germline V gene lookup returns CDR1 WNHNN and CDR2 SYGVQD (reference sequence). The CDR3 protein is CASPGGQGRYTEAFF. The CDR3 DNA reads as TGCGCCAGCCCTGGTGGGCAGGGGAGATACACTGAAGCTTTCTTT.

CDR3 residues: CASRGSASGRKNEQFF. The CDR3 DNA sequence: TGTGCCAGCAGGGGATCGGCTAGCGGGAGGAAGAATGAGCAGTTCTTC. The V gene is TRBV2, the J gene TRBJ2-1; 11 bases fit TRBD2. Looked up from germline, CDR1 is SNHLY and CDR2 is FYNNEI. J lost 7 bases, V lost 6 bases, and 11 bases had no gene match. The CDR3 is 16 amino acids.

The chain employs TRBV7-8 and TRBJ2-7; tentatively, D is TRBD2 (6 bases). Deletions cut 4 bases from V and 7 bases from J, with 20 bases between. CDR1 SGHVS and CDR2 FQNEAQ come from the germline V gene. The CDR3 totals 15 residues. CDR3 sequence: CASSSTKGLIGEQYF. CDR3 nucleotides: TGTGCCAGCAGCTCGACGAAGGGACTCATCGGGGAGCAGTACTTC.

This chain uses TRBV19 with TRBJ2-7, with D uncertain. The CDR3 has 13 residues. Between the trimmed V and J ends, which lost 3 bases and 4 bases, there was a span of 10 bases. Germline loops: CDR1 LNHDA, CDR2 SQIVND (reference sequence). For the CDR3, the DNA is TGTGCCAGTAGTATGGCCTTCTTTTACGAGCAGTACTTC. This encodes CASSMAFFYEQYF.

The chain has TRBV7-2 and TRBJ2-3; 7 positions match TRBD2. The CDR3 is 16 amino acids. The germline V gene has CDR1 SGHTA and CDR2 FQGNSA. The V gene end was trimmed by 4 bases and the J gene end by 4 bases; junction bases not matched to a gene: 11. The CDR3 region is CASSSGPGRGADTQYF. Written as DNA, the CDR3 is TGTGCCAGCAGCTCAGGCCCCGGTCGGGGGGCAGATACGCAGTATTTT.

The chain joins TRBV7-8 to TRBJ2-1; 11 bases fit TRBD2. Germline V lookup: CDR1 SGHVS, CDR2 FQNEAQ. The trim removed 4 bases at V and 7 bases at J, leaving 9 bases unmatched. The CDR3 is 16 amino acids. The CDR3 DNA reads as TGTGCCAGCAGCTCCCTAACTAGCGGGAGTAAAAATGAGCAGTTCTTC. Encoded protein: CASSSLTSGSKNEQFF.

The chain employs TRBV28 and TRBJ1-1; no reliable D call. CDR3 length: 15 residues. The V gene's germline CDR1 is MDHEN and CDR2 SYDVKM. Trimming took 1 base from V and 0 from J, leaving 9 bases between them. The CDR3 nucleotides read TGTGCCAGCAGTTTATTGGGAGGGATGAACACTGAAGCTTTCTTT. This sequence encodes CASSLLGGMNTEAFF.

This clone showed up just a few times. V and J are TRBV3-1 (or the pseudogene TRBV3-2) and TRBJ1-2; D is unclear. CDR1 LGHDT and CDR2 YNNKEL come from the germline V gene (reference sequence). The V end was cut by 5 bases, the J end by 5 bases, with 15 bases between. This CDR3 spans 14 amino acids. In nucleotides, the CDR3 is TGTGCCAGCAGCAGATCAGGCGACACATATGGCTACACCTTC. Its translation is CASSRSGDTYGYTF.